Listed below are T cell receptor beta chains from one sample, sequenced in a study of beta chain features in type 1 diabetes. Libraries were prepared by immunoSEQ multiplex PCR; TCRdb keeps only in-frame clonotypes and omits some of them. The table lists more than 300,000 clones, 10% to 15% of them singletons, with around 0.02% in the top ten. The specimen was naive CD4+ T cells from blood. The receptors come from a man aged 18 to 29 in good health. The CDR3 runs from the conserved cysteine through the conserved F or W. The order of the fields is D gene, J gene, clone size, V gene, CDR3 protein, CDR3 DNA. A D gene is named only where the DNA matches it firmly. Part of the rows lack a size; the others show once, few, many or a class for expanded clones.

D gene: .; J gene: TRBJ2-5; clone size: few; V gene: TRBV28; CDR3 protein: CASSLSPGQETQYF; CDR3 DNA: TGTGCCAGCAGTTTAAGTCCAGGCCAAGAGACCCAGTACTTC
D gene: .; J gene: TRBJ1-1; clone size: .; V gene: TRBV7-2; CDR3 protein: CASSLSQNTEAFF; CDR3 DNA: TGTGCCAGCAGCTTATCACAGAACACTGAAGCTTTCTTT
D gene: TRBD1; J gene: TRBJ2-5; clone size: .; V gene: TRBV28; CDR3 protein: CASSRRRTGYMETQYF; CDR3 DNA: TGTGCCAGCAGTCGAAGGAGGACAGGGTACATGGAGACCCAGTACTTC
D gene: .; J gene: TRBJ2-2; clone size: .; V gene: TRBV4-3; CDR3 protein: CASSQEGLALGELFF; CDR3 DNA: TGCGCCAGCAGCCAAGAAGGGCTAGCGCTCGGGGAGCTGTTTTTT
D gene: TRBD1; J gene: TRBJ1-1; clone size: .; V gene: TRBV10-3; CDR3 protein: CAISGTGDTEAFF; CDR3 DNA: TGTGCCATCAGTGGGACAGGGGACACTGAAGCTTTCTTT
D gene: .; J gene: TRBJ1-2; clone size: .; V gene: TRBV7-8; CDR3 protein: CASSLGGFASANYGYTF; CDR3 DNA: TGTGCCAGCAGCTTAGGAGGGTTTGCTTCTGCAAACTATGGCTACACCTTC
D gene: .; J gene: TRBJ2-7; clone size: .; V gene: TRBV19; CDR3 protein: CASSSGIGVSPYEQYF; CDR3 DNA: TGTGCCAGTAGTTCAGGGATTGGAGTATCTCCCTACGAGCAGTACTTC
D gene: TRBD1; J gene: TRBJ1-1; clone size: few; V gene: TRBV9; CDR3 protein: CASSKTGLTHLNTEAFF; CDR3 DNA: TGTGCCAGCAGCAAGACAGGGCTTACCCACCTGAACACTGAAGCTTTCTTT
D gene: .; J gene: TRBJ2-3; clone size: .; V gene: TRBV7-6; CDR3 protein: CASSSGGSLPTDTQYF; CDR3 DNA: TGTGCCAGCAGCTCGGGGGGCTCGTTGCCCACAGATACGCAGTATTTT
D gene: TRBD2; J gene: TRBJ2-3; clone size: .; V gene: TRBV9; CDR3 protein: CASSARGDLNTDTQYF; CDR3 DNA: TGTGCCAGCAGCGCCCGGGGGGACCTAAACACAGATACGCAGTATTTT
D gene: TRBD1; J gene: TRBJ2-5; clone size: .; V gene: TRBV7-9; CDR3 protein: CASRRPGQPHETQYF; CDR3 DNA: TGTGCCAGCAGACGGCCGGGACAGCCCCACGAGACCCAGTACTTC
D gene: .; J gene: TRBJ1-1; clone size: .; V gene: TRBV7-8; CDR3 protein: CASSPRGSAEAFF; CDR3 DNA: TGTGCCAGCAGCCCCCGAGGGTCCGCTGAAGCTTTCTTT
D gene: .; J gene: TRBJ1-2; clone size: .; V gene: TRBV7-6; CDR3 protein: CASSFPNLPLYYGYTF; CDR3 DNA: TGTGCCAGCAGCTTCCCTAACCTGCCACTTTACTATGGCTACACCTTC
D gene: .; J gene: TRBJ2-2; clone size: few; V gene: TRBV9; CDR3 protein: CASSGPRGGTGELFF; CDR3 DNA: TGTGCCAGCAGCGGGCCTAGGGGGGGCACCGGGGAGCTGTTTTTT
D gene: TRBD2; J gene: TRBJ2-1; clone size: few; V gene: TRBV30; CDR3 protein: CAWSAGGGATNEQFF; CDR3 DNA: TGTGCCTGGAGTGCCGGCGGGGGGGCGACCAATGAGCAGTTCTTC
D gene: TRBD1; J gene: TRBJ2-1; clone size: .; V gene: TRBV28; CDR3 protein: CASSLGQGSFF; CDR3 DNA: TGTGCCAGCAGTTTGGGACAGGGGTCGTTCTTC
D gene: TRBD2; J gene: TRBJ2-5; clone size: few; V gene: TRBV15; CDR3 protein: CATSKGLAEETQYF; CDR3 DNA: TGTGCCACCAGCAAGGGACTAGCAGAAGAGACCCAGTACTTC
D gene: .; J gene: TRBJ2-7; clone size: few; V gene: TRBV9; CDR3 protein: CASSLTGTTYEQYF; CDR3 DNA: TGTGCCAGCAGCTTAACAGGGACCACCTACGAGCAGTACTTC
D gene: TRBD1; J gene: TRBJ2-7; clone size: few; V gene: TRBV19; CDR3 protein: CASSKDRFSYEQYF; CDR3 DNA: TGTGCCAGTAGTAAGGACAGGTTCTCCTACGAGCAGTACTTC
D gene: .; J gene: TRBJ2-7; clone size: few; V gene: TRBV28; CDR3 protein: CASSLSWGPLTYEQYF; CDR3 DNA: TGTGCCAGCAGTTTATCCTGGGGGCCACTTACCTACGAGCAGTACTTC
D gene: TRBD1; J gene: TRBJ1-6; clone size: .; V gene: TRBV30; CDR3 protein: CAWSVGTENSPLHF; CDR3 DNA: TGTGCCTGGAGTGTAGGGACAGAAAATTCACCCCTCCACTTT
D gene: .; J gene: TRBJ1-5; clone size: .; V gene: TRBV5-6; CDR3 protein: CASSLAGGGGQPQHF; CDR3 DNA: TGTGCCAGCAGCTTGGCTGGGGGCGGGGGACAGCCCCAGCATTTT
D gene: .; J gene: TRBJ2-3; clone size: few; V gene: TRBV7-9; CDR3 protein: CASSLSGVSSDTQYF; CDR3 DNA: TGTGCCAGCAGCTTATCGGGAGTAAGTTCAGATACGCAGTATTTT
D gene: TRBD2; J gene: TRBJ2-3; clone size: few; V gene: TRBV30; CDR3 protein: CAWSVRRTSGSTDTQYF; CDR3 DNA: TGTGCCTGGAGTGTACGGAGGACTAGCGGGAGCACAGATACGCAGTATTTT
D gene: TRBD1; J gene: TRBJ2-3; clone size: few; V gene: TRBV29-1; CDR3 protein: CSVEDLEGAGWLGTQYF; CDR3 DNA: TGCAGCGTTGAAGATCTAGAGGGGGCCGGTTGGTTGGGTACGCAGTATTTT
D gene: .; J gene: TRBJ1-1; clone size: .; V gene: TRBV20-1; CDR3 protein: CSARHTGEAFF; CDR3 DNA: TGCAGTGCTAGGCACACAGGGGAAGCTTTCTTT
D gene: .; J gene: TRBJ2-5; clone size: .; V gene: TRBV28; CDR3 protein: CASSRRGTQYF; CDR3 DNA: TGTGCCAGCAGTAGAAGAGGGACCCAGTACTTC
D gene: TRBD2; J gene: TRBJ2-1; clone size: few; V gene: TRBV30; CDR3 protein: CAWIGLTSGRFYNEQFF; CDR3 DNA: TGTGCCTGGATAGGTTTAACTAGCGGGAGGTTCTACAATGAGCAGTTCTTC
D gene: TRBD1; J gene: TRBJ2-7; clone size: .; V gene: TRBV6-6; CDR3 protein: CASSSGQGTGEQYF; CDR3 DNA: TGTGCCAGCAGCTCTGGACAGGGGACGGGCGAGCAGTACTTC
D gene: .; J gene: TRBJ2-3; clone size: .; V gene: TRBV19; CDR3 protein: CASSHFGQGSGDTQYF; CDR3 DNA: TGTGCCAGTAGTCACTTTGGGCAGGGCTCTGGAGATACGCAGTATTTT
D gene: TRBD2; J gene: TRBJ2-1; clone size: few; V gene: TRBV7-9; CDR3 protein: CASSSGTSGANNEQFF; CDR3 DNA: TGTGCCAGCAGCTCCGGGACTAGCGGGGCTAACAATGAGCAGTTCTTC
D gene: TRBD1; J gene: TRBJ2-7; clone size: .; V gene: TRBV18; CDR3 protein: CASSPVGTGYEQYF; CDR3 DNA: TGTGCCAGCTCACCGGTTGGGACAGGATACGAGCAGTACTTC
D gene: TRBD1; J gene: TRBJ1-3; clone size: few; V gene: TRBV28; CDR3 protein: CASSLSGGYGNTIYF; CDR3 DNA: TGTGCCAGCAGTTTATCAGGGGGATATGGGAACACCATATATTTT
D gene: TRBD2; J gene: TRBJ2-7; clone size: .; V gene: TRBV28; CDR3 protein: CASSLAGTSGAYEQYF; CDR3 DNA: TGTGCCAGCAGTTTGGCCGGGACTAGCGGAGCCTACGAGCAGTACTTC
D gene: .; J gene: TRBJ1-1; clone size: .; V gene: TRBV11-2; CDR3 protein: CASSEQQGYTEAFF; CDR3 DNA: TGTGCCAGCAGCGAGCAACAGGGCTACACTGAAGCTTTCTTT
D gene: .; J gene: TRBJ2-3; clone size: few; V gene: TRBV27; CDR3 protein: CATCGLNTDTQYF; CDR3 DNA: TGTGCCACCTGCGGCTTAAACACAGATACGCAGTATTTT
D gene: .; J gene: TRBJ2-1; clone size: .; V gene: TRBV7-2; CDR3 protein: CASSLAEGGNEQFF; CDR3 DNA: TGTGCCAGCAGCTTAGCGGAGGGGGGGAATGAGCAGTTCTTC
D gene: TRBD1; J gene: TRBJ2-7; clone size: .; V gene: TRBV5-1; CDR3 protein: CASSLAGQGEQYF; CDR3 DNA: TGCGCCAGCAGCTTGGCCGGACAGGGTGAGCAGTACTTC
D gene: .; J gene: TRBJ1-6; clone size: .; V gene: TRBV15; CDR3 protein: CATSRDPKSSYNSPLHF; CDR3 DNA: TGTGCCACCAGCAGAGATCCCAAGAGCTCCTATAATTCACCCCTCCACTTT
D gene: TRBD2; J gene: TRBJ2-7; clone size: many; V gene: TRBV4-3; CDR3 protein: CASSQEEAGTYEQYF; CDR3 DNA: TGCGCCAGCAGCCAAGAAGAAGCGGGGACCTACGAGCAGTACTTC
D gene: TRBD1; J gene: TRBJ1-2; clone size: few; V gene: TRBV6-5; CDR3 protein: CASRQTGYDYGYTF; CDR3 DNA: TGTGCCAGCAGGCAGACAGGGTACGACTATGGCTACACCTTC
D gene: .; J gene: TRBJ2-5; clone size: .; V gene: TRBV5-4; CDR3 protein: CASSRSAQETQYF; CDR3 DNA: TGTGCCAGCAGTAGAAGTGCCCAAGAGACCCAGTACTTC
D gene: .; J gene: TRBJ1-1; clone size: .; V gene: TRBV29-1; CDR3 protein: CSVALGLLNTEAFF; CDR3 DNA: TGCAGCGTAGCATTGGGACTTTTGAACACTGAAGCTTTCTTT
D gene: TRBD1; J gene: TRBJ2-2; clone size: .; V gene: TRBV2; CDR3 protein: CASRDDRGHTGELFF; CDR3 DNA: TGTGCCAGCAGAGATGACAGGGGGCACACCGGGGAGCTGTTTTTT
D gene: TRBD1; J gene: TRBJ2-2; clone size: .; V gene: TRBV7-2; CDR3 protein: CASSPGQVGTGELFF; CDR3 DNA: TGTGCCAGCAGCCCGGGACAGGTCGGAACCGGGGAGCTGTTTTTT
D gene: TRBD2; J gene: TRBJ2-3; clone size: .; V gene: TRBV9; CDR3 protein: CASSVEPAGAGDTQYF; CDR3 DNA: TGTGCCAGCAGCGTAGAACCAGCGGGAGCGGGGGATACGCAGTATTTT
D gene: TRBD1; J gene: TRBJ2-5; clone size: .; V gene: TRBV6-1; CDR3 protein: CASSEWGTAQETQYF; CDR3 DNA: TGTGCCAGCAGTGAATGGGGGACAGCTCAAGAGACCCAGTACTTC
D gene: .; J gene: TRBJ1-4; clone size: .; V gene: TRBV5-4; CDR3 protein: CASSPQGATNEKLFF; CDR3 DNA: TGTGCCAGCAGCCCACAGGGAGCAACTAATGAAAAACTGTTTTTT
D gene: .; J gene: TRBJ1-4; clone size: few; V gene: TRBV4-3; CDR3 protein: CASSQGLGSPESEKLFF; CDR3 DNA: TGCGCCAGCAGCCAAGGACTGGGTTCACCCGAAAGTGAAAAACTGTTTTTT
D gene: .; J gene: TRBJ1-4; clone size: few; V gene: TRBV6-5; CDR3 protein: CASSGPGSRGGKLFF; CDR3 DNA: TGTGCCAGCAGTGGGCCCGGCTCGCGAGGGGGAAAACTGTTTTTT
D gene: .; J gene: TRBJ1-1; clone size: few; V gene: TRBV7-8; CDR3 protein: CASSWKRDIYSTEAFF; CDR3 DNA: TGTGCCAGCAGCTGGAAACGGGACATCTATAGCACTGAAGCTTTCTTT
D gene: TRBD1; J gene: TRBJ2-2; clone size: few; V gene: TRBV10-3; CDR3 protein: CATTGDGTGELFF; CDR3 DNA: TGTGCCACGACAGGGGACGGCACCGGGGAGCTGTTTTTT
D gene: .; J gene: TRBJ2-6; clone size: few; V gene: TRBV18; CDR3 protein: CASSPPAGYGANVLTF; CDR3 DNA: TGTGCCAGCTCACCACCCGCAGGGTACGGGGCCAACGTCCTGACTTTC
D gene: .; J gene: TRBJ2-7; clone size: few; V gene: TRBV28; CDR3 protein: CASSLGPGGSYEQYF; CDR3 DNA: TGTGCCAGCAGTTTAGGGCCAGGGGGGTCCTACGAGCAGTACTTC
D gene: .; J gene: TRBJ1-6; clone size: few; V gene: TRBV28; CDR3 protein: CASSQRGLGNSPLHF; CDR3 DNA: TGTGCCAGCAGTCAACGGGGTTTGGGGAATTCACCCCTCCACTTT